Listed below are T cell receptor beta chains from one sample, sequenced in a study of technical replicates of blood from a handful of donors. Sequenced by immunoSEQ multiplex PCR; TCRdb stores in-frame clones only, minus some. The sample has tens of thousands of clones; roughly 90% are singletons. The sequenced material came from T cells isolated from PBMCs. The receptors were sampled from a human donor in good health. Both conserved end residues are part of each CDR3. The order of the fields is J gene, V gene, D gene, CDR3 protein, CDR3 DNA. A D gene is named only where the DNA matches it firmly.

>TRBJ2-5|TRBV4-3|NA
CASSQDGGRALGETQYF
TGCGCCAGCAGCCAAGACGGCGGCAGGGCTCTAGGAGAGACCCAGTACTTC
>TRBJ2-7|TRBV19|TRBD1
CASSPQTGIDEQYF
TGTGCCAGTAGTCCACAGACAGGGATTGACGAGCAGTACTTC
>TRBJ1-3|TRBV28|TRBD1
CASSSDRDGGNTIYF
TGTGCCAGCAGTTCAGACAGGGACGGTGGAAACACCATATATTTT
>TRBJ1-5|TRBV4-3|NA
CASSQDTVNQPQHF
TGCGCCAGCAGCCAAGATACAGTTAATCAGCCCCAGCATTTT
>TRBJ1-2|TRBV15|NA
CATSRVREFGYTF
TGTGCCACCAGCAGAGTGCGGGAATTTGGCTACACCTTC
>TRBJ1-2|TRBV9|TRBD1
CASSVGTGDYGYTF
TGTGCCAGCAGCGTGGGGACAGGTGACTATGGCTACACCTTC
>TRBJ2-1|TRBV6-1|TRBD2
CASSEVVISGSLGEQFF
TGTGCCAGCAGTGAAGTAGTAATCAGCGGGAGTCTGGGTGAGCAGTTCTTC
>TRBJ1-3|TRBV28|NA
CASRPPVGQGTGNTIYF
TGTGCCAGCAGGCCTCCCGTCGGTCAGGGAACTGGAAACACCATATATTTT
>TRBJ1-5|TRBV27|TRBD1
CASSLSRAGGSYSNQPQHF
TGTGCCAGCAGTTTATCGAGGGCAGGGGGCAGTTATAGCAATCAGCCCCAGCATTTT
>TRBJ2-1|TRBV12-5|TRBD2
CASGQGLAGDGEQFF
TGTGCTAGTGGTCAGGGACTAGCGGGAGATGGTGAGCAGTTCTTC
>TRBJ2-1|TRBV9|TRBD2
CASGQKPSSGSVNEQFF
TGTGCCAGCGGACAAAAGCCATCTAGCGGGAGTGTGAATGAGCAGTTCTTC
>TRBJ2-7|TRBV15|NA
CATSRDQGAEWEQYF
TGTGCCACCAGCAGAGATCAGGGCGCCGAGTGGGAGCAGTACTTC
>TRBJ2-5|TRBV30|NA
CAWSVLGGAETQYF
TGTGCCTGGAGTGTACTAGGAGGGGCGGAGACCCAGTACTTC
>TRBJ2-1|TRBV5-6|NA
CASSLARSYNEQFF
TGTGCCAGCAGCTTGGCACGGTCCTACAATGAGCAGTTCTTC
>TRBJ2-7|TRBV7-8|NA
CASSTTLYEQYF
TGTGCCAGCAGCACGACTCTCTACGAGCAGTACTTC